Here is one TCR beta chain with its context. In Cohort 3, a recovered donor had either two negative PCRs, clearance, or symptom resolution. This specimen comes from a study of blood T cell repertoires in COVID-19. Turning to the study itself: The analysed material was cDNA or gDNA that came from T cells, B-cell-depleted T cells, or PBMCs.

Germline V gene lookup returns CDR1 PRHDT and CDR2 FYEKMQ (reference sequence). V was clipped by 5 bases and J by 5 bases; unmatched bases: 8. CDR3 length: 14 amino acids. TCRdb's table, derived via immunoSEQ multiplex PCR, lists solely in-frame clones and lacks some. The sample lists some 200,000 clones; approximately 86% were seen once. The TCR sequence derives from a young woman who had recovered from COVID-19. The V and J genes are TRBV13 and TRBJ2-7, with 8 positions matching TRBD1. The sequenced sample was PBMCs or T cells enriched from blood (not recorded which). The CDR3 protein is CASSPEDRAHEQYF. CDR3 nucleotide sequence: TGTGCCAGCAGCCCCGAGGACAGGGCCCACGAGCAGTACTTC.